One sample yielded the 27 T cell receptor beta chains listed below, sequenced in a study of cytomegalovirus exposure and HLA in healthy donors. A multiplex PCR was run with 60 Vbeta primers and 13 Jbeta primers. Assay used: immunoSEQ multiplex PCR; TCRdb lists only in-frame clones, some missing. The table lists 99,000 or so clones, over 75% of them singletons. Input material: PBMCs. The receptors originated from a female donor in good health and CMV-seropositive.

This clone was seen more than once but under ten times. The chain combines TRBV7-9 with TRBJ2-5; D may be TRBD2 (6 bases). TRBJ2-7 explains the end of the DNA better; the J call may be wrong. This CDR3 region has 15 residues. The germline V gene encodes CDR1 SEHNR and CDR2 FQNEAQ (reference sequence). CDR3 coding DNA: TGTGCCAGCAGCTTAGGGGCGGGGAATTTATACGAGCAGTACTTC. Its translation is CASSLGAGNLYEQYF.

V usage is TRBV15 and J usage is TRBJ2-1; 9 bases are a match to TRBD2. The CDR3 runs 16 residues. The ends lost 5 bases at V and 0 bases at J; junction bases unmatched: 5. From germline, CDR1 is LNHNV and CDR2 YYDKDF (reference sequence). The CDR3 coding sequence is TGTGCCACCAGCCCTAGCGGGGCGAGCTCCTACAATGAGCAGTTCTTC. It translates to CATSPSGASSYNEQFF.

V and J are TRBV6-5 and TRBJ1-2, with 8 nucleotides matching TRBD1. The ends lost 6 bases at V and 5 bases at J; junction bases unmatched: 5. The CDR3 sequence is 13 residues long. Germline V CDR1 and CDR2: MNHEY, SVGAGI. This CDR3 is CASRDRATYGYTF. For the CDR3, the DNA is TGTGCCAGCAGGGACAGGGCTACGTATGGCTACACCTTC.

This clone has just a few counts. The rearrangement uses TRBV29-1 and TRBJ2-7, with D possibly being TRBD1 (6 bases). The CDR3 totals 12 residues. Germline-derived CDR1 and CDR2 are SQVTM and ANQGSEA. V lost 6 bases, J lost 6 bases, and 15 bases lay in between. CDR3 in amino acids: CSVGTPGVEQYF. CDR3 nucleotides: TGCAGCGTGGGGACCCCAGGGGTCGAGCAGTACTTC.

The genes are TRBV7-2 and TRBJ1-3, with a tentative D call TRBD1 (6 bases). The CDR3 extends over 17 amino acids. CDR1 is SGHTA and CDR2 is FQGNSA in the germline V gene. Trimming removed 4 bases at V and 2 bases at J, with 18 bases between. The CDR3 region is CASSSLLGNRAGNTIYF. The CDR3 nucleotides read TGTGCCAGCAGCTCACTTTTAGGGAACAGGGCTGGAAACACCATATATTTT.

The J gene is TRBJ2-5, the V gene TRBV29-1; TRBD1 is a possible D gene (5 bases). V lost 6 bases and J lost 2, with 16 bases in between. The CDR3 covers 14 residues. The germline gives CDR1 SQVTM, CDR2 ANQGSEA. This CDR3 reads CSVATVQKQETQYF. In DNA form, the CDR3 reads TGCAGCGTGGCGACAGTACAGAAGCAAGAGACCCAGTACTTC.

This clone appeared a single time. The chain couples TRBV6-6 to TRBJ1-1; TRBD1 might be the D (6 bases). Trimming stripped 5 bases from V and 5 bases from J, with 18 bases between. From germline, CDR1 is MNHNY and CDR2 SVGAGI (reference sequence). There are 15 residues in the CDR3. The CDR3 region has the DNA TGTGCCAGCAGTACCGGACTTACAGGGAGTACTGAAGCTTTCTTT. Translation gives CASSTGLTGSTEAFF.

The chain uses TRBV27 and TRBJ1-1; D perhaps matches TRBD1 (5 bases). Germline V gene data show CDR1 as MNHEY and CDR2 as SMNVEV (reference sequence). The CDR3 spans 15 residues. The ends were cut back, 3 bases at V and 4 bases at J, with 15 bases in the middle. The CDR3 nucleotides read TGTGCCAGCAGTTTGGAGGGGCACCCCCTCACTGAAGCTTTCTTT. Amino acids: CASSLEGHPLTEAFF.

The genes are TRBV7-9 and TRBJ2-1, with 9 bases fitting TRBD1. With 5 bases clipped from V and 7 bases from J, the junction kept 12 bases outside the gene matches. Germline V CDR1 and CDR2: SEHNR, FQNEAQ (reference sequence). CDR3 length: 16 amino acids. DNA of the CDR3: TGTGCCAGCAGCCTTAATGGGGGACAGGGTGTGAATGAGCAGTTCTTC. Amino acids: CASSLNGGQGVNEQFF.

The chain combines TRBV4-1 with TRBJ1-5; 9 bases are a match to TRBD1. Trimming cost V 8 bases and J 4 bases; bases outside gene matches: 9. The CDR3 runs to 15 residues. Germline values: CDR1 MGHRA, CDR2 YSYEKL. DNA of the CDR3: TGCGCCAGCGCACTCGGGACAGGGCCGAATCAGCCCCAGCATTTT. Amino acids: CASALGTGPNQPQHF.

The chain has TRBV19 and TRBJ1-1; 8 bases fit TRBD1. V dropped 6 bases and J dropped 0; count of bases not matched to a gene: 15. CDR3 length equals 18 residues. Looked up from germline, CDR1 is LNHDA and CDR2 is SQIVND (reference sequence). The CDR3 DNA follows: TGTGCCAGTAGCGCCCTCGGACAGGGTGTGAACATGAACACTGAAGCTTTCTTT. This sequence encodes CASSALGQGVNMNTEAFF.

The chain joins TRBV27 to TRBJ1-2; no firm D call. The CDR3 is 15 residues long. Germline CDR1 MNHEY, CDR2 SMNVEV (reference sequence). V was shortened by 2 bases and J by 1 base, with 11 bases between the two germline ends. CDR3 DNA sequence: TGTGCCAGCAGTTTAGAGGCCAATAGTAACTATGGCTACACCTTC. Encoded protein: CASSLEANSNYGYTF.

The genes are TRBV6-5 and TRBJ2-3; D is possibly TRBD2 (5 bases). Trimming removed 0 bases at V and 11 bases at J, with 12 bases between. Germline lookup yields CDR1 MNHEY and CDR2 SVGAGI. The CDR3 contains 13 residues. The CDR3 loop is CASSYSFGKEQYF. The CDR3 coding sequence is TGTGCCAGCAGTTACTCGTTCGGGAAGGAGCAGTATTTT.

This clone was counted a few times. The rearrangement links TRBV27 to TRBJ2-2; TRBD1 aligns across 9 bases. The junction had 10 bases not matched to a gene; V was cut back by 7 bases and J by 4 bases. This CDR3 region has 16 residues. Germline V CDR1 and CDR2: MNHEY, SMNVEV (reference sequence). This chain's CDR3 is CASTKGWTGVTGELFF. CDR3 sequence (DNA): TGTGCCAGCACCAAAGGTTGGACAGGGGTCACCGGGGAGCTGTTTTTT.

This rearrangement joins TRBV29-1 to TRBJ1-4; a weak D match, TRBD1 (6 bases). Germline values: CDR1 SQVTM, CDR2 ANQGSEA. CDR3 length: 14 residues. Trimming left V 5 bases short and J 4 bases short, with 14 bases between. This chain's CDR3 is CSVFQGRGNEKLFF. The CDR3 DNA reads TGCAGCGTTTTCCAGGGGAGGGGTAATGAAAAACTGTTTTTT.

V gene TRBV6-5 combines with J gene TRBJ2-1; 10 nucleotides line up with TRBD2. J was trimmed by 9 bases and V by 5 bases; bases with no gene match: 10. CDR3 length: 15 amino acids. Germline CDR1 is MNHEY and CDR2 is SVGAGI. Written as DNA, the CDR3 is TGTGCCAGCAGTATACTAGCGGGAATGTTATCTGAGCAGTTCTTC. It specifies CASSILAGMLSEQFF.

V gene TRBV5-6 combines with J gene TRBJ2-1; D is perhaps TRBD1 (5 bases). V gave up 7 bases and J gave up 9 bases, with 8 bases separating them. The length of the CDR3 is 10 residues. The germline V gene has CDR1 SGHDT and CDR2 YYEEEE. Written as DNA, the CDR3 is TGTGCCAGCCAGGGAATTGAGCAGTTCTTC. Translating it yields CASQGIEQFF.

The V call is TRBV5-6, the J call TRBJ2-7; 11 nucleotides line up with TRBD2. The CDR3 loop spans 15 amino acids. Per germline, CDR1 SGHDT and CDR2 YYEEEE. Losses at the gene ends were 6 bases for V and 5 bases for J; bases not matched to a gene: 10. In DNA form, the CDR3 reads TGTGCCAGCACTCCCCTAGCGGGAGGCAGCGACGAGCAGTACTTC. Protein product: CASTPLAGGSDEQYF.

This clone was counted between two and nine times. The V call is TRBV7-9, the J call TRBJ2-3; D uncertain. The V gene's germline CDR1 is SEHNR and CDR2 FQNEAQ (reference sequence). The CDR3 totals 12 residues. Trimming took 5 bases from V and 5 from J, leaving 8 bases between them. CDR3 nucleotide sequence: TGTGCCAGCAGCCCGAGGATAGATACGCAGTATTTT. Translation gives CASSPRIDTQYF.

The chain uses TRBV4-2 and TRBJ1-2, with D perhaps matching TRBD1 (6 bases). Looked up from germline, CDR1 is LGHNA and CDR2 is YNFKEQ. Trimming shortened V by 6 bases and J by 3 bases, and 14 bases separated the two germline ends. The CDR3 is 14 residues long. CDR3 loop: CASSNTTGYYGYTF. DNA of the CDR3: TGTGCCAGCAGTAATACGACAGGCTACTATGGCTACACCTTC.

This sequence joins TRBV9 and TRBJ2-2; 7 bases fit TRBD1. The V and J ends lost 4 bases and 4 bases, in that order; junction bases with no gene match: 10. Germline-derived CDR1 and CDR2 are SGDLS and YYNGEE. The CDR3 sequence is 16 residues long. The CDR3 reads CASSRYRGVITGELFF. The CDR3 coding sequence is TGTGCCAGCAGCCGATACAGGGGAGTAATCACCGGGGAGCTGTTTTTT.

This rearrangement joins TRBV6-1 to TRBJ1-4, with D unclear. CDR1 and CDR2 (germline): MNHNS, SASEGT. The CDR3 is made up of 12 amino acids. V lost 0 bases and J 7 bases, leaving 3 bases between the germline ends. Here the CDR3 reads CASSEASEKLFF. Here the CDR3 DNA reads TGTGCCAGCAGTGAAGCTAGTGAAAAACTGTTTTTT.

The chain uses TRBV7-9 and TRBJ1-4; 11 bases fit TRBD1. This CDR3 contains 13 residues. V was clipped by 9 bases and J by 7 bases; unmatched bases: 4. Germline V CDR1 and CDR2: SEHNR, FQNEAQ (reference sequence). The CDR3 reads CASGQGALEKLFF. The CDR3 DNA is TGTGCCAGTGGACAGGGGGCGCTTGAAAAACTGTTTTTT.

The V gene is TRBV5-6, the J gene TRBJ1-3; 7 bases align to TRBD1. The CDR3 is 15 residues long. Germline V gene data show CDR1 as SGHDT and CDR2 as YYEEEE. With V trimmed by 4 bases and J by 1 base, 5 bases remained unmatched. CDR3 sequence reads: CASSRDSFSGNTIYF. In DNA form, the CDR3 reads TGTGCCAGCAGCCGGGACAGCTTTTCTGGAAACACCATATATTTT.

V usage is TRBV5-6 and J usage is TRBJ2-5; tentatively, D is TRBD2 (5 bases). This CDR3 comprises 16 residues. The germline CDR1 and CDR2 sequences are SGHDT and YYEEEE. Trimming left V 4 bases short and J 2 bases short, with 18 bases between. CDR3 sequence: CASSRVLSGPQETQYF. The CDR3 coding sequence is TGTGCCAGCAGCCGGGTCTTAAGCGGACCGCAAGAGACCCAGTACTTC.

The chain uses TRBV29-1 and TRBJ2-7; 12 bases align to TRBD2. The V gene end was trimmed by 0 bases and the J gene end by 2 bases; junction bases not matched to a gene: 8. The CDR3 covers 17 residues. In germline, CDR1 is SQVTM, CDR2 ANQGSEA. The CDR3: CSVEDVTLAGGTYEQYF. DNA of the CDR3: TGCAGCGTTGAAGACGTGACACTAGCGGGAGGAACCTACGAGCAGTACTTC.

The rearrangement links TRBV20-1 to TRBJ2-7; a possible D gene is TRBD2 (6 bases). Trimming cost V 2 bases and J 6 bases, with 8 bases left between them. CDR1 and CDR2 (germline): DFQATT, SNEGSKA (reference sequence). The CDR3 consists of 11 residues. The CDR3 DNA reads TGCAGTGCTAGAAGGGAGGCCGAGCAGTACTTC. It yields the protein CSARREAEQYF.